One and the same sample provided the 29 T cell receptor beta chains below, sequenced in a study of blood T cell repertoires in COVID-19. The repertoire was sequenced with immunoSEQ multiplex PCR; TCRdb's copy has only in-frame clones and lacks some. The sample records tens of thousands of clones, more than 85% being singletons. Specimen: peripheral blood. All receptors come from a man aged 60-69 years with acute or convalescent COVID-19.

This chain uses TRBV5-4 with TRBJ2-4, with 7 bases identical to TRBD2. Germline assignment: CDR1 SGHNT and CDR2 YYREEE (reference sequence). V dropped 0 bases and J dropped 2; count of bases not matched to a gene: 5. The CDR3 is 16 residues long. CDR3 sequence: CASSLEAGRPKNIQYF. Written as DNA, the CDR3 is TGTGCCAGCAGCTTGGAAGCGGGAAGGCCCAAAAACATTCAGTACTTC.

The chain couples TRBV19 to TRBJ1-1; D may be TRBD1 (5 bases). This CDR3 comprises 15 residues. Per the germline V gene, CDR1 is LNHDA and CDR2 is SQIVND (reference sequence). V was cut by 5 bases and J by 1 base, with 14 bases left in between. DNA of the CDR3: TGTGCCAGTAGTCAAAAGACAGCCTGGAACACTGAAGCTTTCTTT. Amino acids: CASSQKTAWNTEAFF.

This chain connects TRBV6-5 to TRBJ2-7, with a possible D match to TRBD1 (6 bases). The CDR3 has 13 residues. Between the trimmed V and J ends, which lost 4 bases and 2 bases, there was a span of 9 bases. Germline CDR1 MNHEY, CDR2 SVGAGI. For the CDR3, the DNA is TGTGCCAGCAGTTCTACAGGGACCTACGAGCAGTACTTC. Translating gives CASSSTGTYEQYF.

This clone was recorded once. The chain links TRBV7-8 to TRBJ1-2, with 9 bases identical to TRBD1. J gave up 4 bases and V 0 bases, and 3 bases lay outside the gene matches. This CDR3 is 15 amino acids long. Looked up from germline, CDR1 is SGHVS and CDR2 is FQNEAQ. The CDR3: CASSLATGGGYGYTF. CDR3 nucleotides: TGTGCCAGCAGCTTAGCGACAGGGGGAGGCTATGGCTACACCTTC.

The genes are TRBV27 and TRBJ2-4, with TRBD2 identical over 12 bases. Germline CDR1 MNHEY, CDR2 SMNVEV (reference sequence). V gave up 4 bases and J gave up 6 bases; unmatched junction bases: 4. The CDR3 sequence is 15 residues long. The CDR3 region has the DNA TGTGCCAGCAGTTGGACTAGCGGGAATAGAAACATTCAGTACTTC. Its translation is CASSWTSGNRNIQYF.

This rearrangement joins TRBV6-2 or TRBV6-3 to TRBJ2-5, with 10 bases aligning to TRBD1. Germline V gene data show CDR1 as MNHEY and CDR2 as SVGEGT. The CDR3 sequence is 16 residues long. Trimming at V came to 4 bases and at J to 5 bases, leaving 10 bases not matched to a gene. For the CDR3, the DNA is TGTGCCAGCAGTTTAACCGGGACAGGGGTTTTTGAGACCCAGTACTTC. It is translated as CASSLTGTGVFETQYF.

The rearrangement uses TRBV25-1 and TRBJ1-2; 11 nucleotides agree with TRBD1. The CDR3 runs to 13 residues. V dropped 5 bases and J dropped 6; count of bases not matched to a gene: 2. In germline, CDR1 is MGHDK, CDR2 SYGVNS. The CDR3 DNA reads as TGTGCCAGCAGTAGGACAGGGGGCAATGGCTACACCTTC. This translates into CASSRTGGNGYTF.

V and J are TRBV4-2 and TRBJ2-6; D is unclear. The CDR3 sequence is 15 residues long. Looked up from germline, CDR1 is LGHNA and CDR2 is YNFKEQ. V was pared by 0 bases and J by 0 bases, with 3 bases between. CDR3 sequence (DNA): TGTGCCAGCAGCCAAGACTCCTCTGGGGCCAACGTCCTGACTTTC. Translating it yields CASSQDSSGANVLTF.

This clone was observed a handful of times. This chain joins TRBV7-8 and TRBJ2-5; a weak D match, TRBD2 (7 bases). V lost 5 bases, J lost 3 bases, and 19 bases lay in between. Germline CDR1 reads SGHVS; CDR2 reads FQNEAQ. The CDR3 sequence is 16 residues long. DNA for the CDR3: TGTGCCAGCAGCCCCCATGGCAGGGGAGGGGAAGAGACCCAGTACTTC. Protein product: CASSPHGRGGEETQYF.

The chain has TRBV11-3 and TRBJ2-1, with 12 bases lining up with TRBD2. Losses at the gene ends were 1 base for V and 3 bases for J; bases not matched to a gene: 1. The V gene's germline CDR1 is SGHNT and CDR2 YENEEA. This CDR3 has 16 residues. CDR3: CASSLGTSGVYNEQFF. The CDR3 DNA is TGTGCCAGCAGCTTAGGGACTAGCGGGGTCTACAATGAGCAGTTCTTC.

This clone came up once. This sequence joins TRBV19 and TRBJ2-2, with 8 bases fitting TRBD2. After removal of 7 bases from V and 1 base from J, the junction contained 14 bases not matched to a gene. Germline V gene sequence: CDR1 LNHDA, CDR2 SQIVND (reference sequence). The CDR3 is 18 residues long. CDR3 sequence (DNA): TGTGCCAGTACCACACGTGGGACGAGCGGGAGGAACACCGGGGAGCTGTTTTTT. It specifies CASTTRGTSGRNTGELFF.

The chain carries TRBV4-2 and TRBJ2-1, with 8 bases aligning to TRBD2. Germline V lookup: CDR1 LGHNA, CDR2 YNFKEQ. The CDR3 has 15 residues. With 3 bases clipped from V and 4 bases from J, the junction kept 5 bases outside the gene matches. CDR3 bases: TGTGCCAGCAGCCAGTCACTAGCGGATTACAATGAGCAGTTCTTC. This gives the protein CASSQSLADYNEQFF.

This chain connects TRBV7-6 to TRBJ2-1; D is undetermined. CDR1 is SGHVS, CDR2 FNYEAQ, per germline. The CDR3 length is 15 residues. V dropped 7 bases and J dropped 0 bases, with 13 bases sitting between them. CDR3 region: CASTPTQDSYNEQFF. Here the CDR3 DNA reads TGTGCCAGCACCCCAACTCAGGACTCCTACAATGAGCAGTTCTTC.

The V gene is TRBV27, the J gene TRBJ1-1, with 8 positions matching TRBD1. The germline gives CDR1 MNHEY, CDR2 SMNVEV (reference sequence). J gave up 3 bases and V 8 bases, and 17 bases lay outside the gene matches. This CDR3 contains 17 residues. The CDR3 DNA follows: TGTGCCAGCTCCCTGGGAAAGCTCAGGGGGCTTTACACTGAAGCTTTCTTT. This encodes CASSLGKLRGLYTEAFF.

The chain joins TRBV7-2 to TRBJ2-1; 11 bases align to TRBD2. Germline V gene sequence: CDR1 SGHTA, CDR2 FQGNSA. The CDR3 is 16 amino acids. V dropped 5 bases and J dropped 7; count of bases not matched to a gene: 10. The CDR3 protein is CASSPNSGRAPNEQFF. In DNA form, the CDR3 reads TGTGCCAGCAGCCCCAATAGCGGGAGGGCCCCTAATGAGCAGTTCTTC.

The V and J genes are TRBV5-1 and TRBJ1-1, with D possibly being TRBD1 (6 bases). The V gene's germline CDR1 is SGHRS and CDR2 YFSETQ. The CDR3 consists of 14 residues. Trimming cost V 6 bases and J 0 bases, with 12 bases left between them. The CDR3 loop is CASTVGALNTEAFF. CDR3 DNA sequence: TGCGCCAGCACCGTGGGGGCCTTGAACACTGAAGCTTTCTTT.

The chain carries TRBV7-6 and TRBJ1-3; D is uncertain. The germline V gene has CDR1 SGHVS and CDR2 FNYEAQ. V lost 2 bases and J lost 0, with 11 bases in between. This CDR3 spans 16 amino acids. This CDR3 reads CASSLSEGYSGNTIYF. DNA of the CDR3: TGTGCCAGCAGCTTATCTGAGGGCTACTCTGGAAACACCATATATTTT.

The chain couples TRBV12-3 or TRBV12-4 to TRBJ1-1; TRBD1 might be the D (6 bases). The CDR3 runs to 12 residues. The germline V and J ends were trimmed by 2 bases and 5 bases, with 6 bases remaining between them. The CDR3 DNA reads TGTGCCAGCAGTTTAAGGGGGACTGAAGCTTTCTTT. It specifies CASSLRGTEAFF.

CDR3 in DNA: TGTGCCACCAGCGGAAGACTAGCGGGAGGTGCGGAGACCCAGTACTTC. Its protein is CATSGRLAGGAETQYF. This sequence joins TRBV15 and TRBJ2-5; 13 positions agree with TRBD2. CDR1 and CDR2 from the germline V gene are LNHNV and YYDKDF (reference sequence). This CDR3 is 16 amino acids long. V trimming: 5 bases; J trimming: 5 bases; junction bases outside the gene matches: 8.

The chain recombines TRBV18 with TRBJ2-3; 8 bases are a match to TRBD2. The junction had 7 bases not matched to a gene; V was cut back by 2 bases and J by 0 bases. The germline V gene encodes CDR1 KGHSH and CDR2 LQKENI. This CDR3 spans 17 amino acids. CDR3 nucleotide sequence: TGTGCCAGCTCACCAGCCTCGGGAGGGCCTAGCACAGATACGCAGTATTTT. Translated: CASSPASGGPSTDTQYF.

The chain recombines TRBV30 with TRBJ1-1; TRBD1 is a possible D gene (5 bases). This CDR3 has 14 residues. Trimming removed 0 bases from V and 0 bases from J, with 8 bases in between. Per germline, CDR1 GTSNPN and CDR2 SVGIG (reference sequence). CDR3 protein: CAWSVKGVNTEAFF. The CDR3 DNA is TGTGCCTGGAGTGTAAAAGGGGTGAACACTGAAGCTTTCTTT.

The CDR3 loop is CASSGRYRISSYEQYF. The DNA of the CDR3 is TGTGCCAGCAGCGGGAGGTATCGGATTAGCTCCTACGAGCAGTACTTC. The chain couples TRBV6-6 to TRBJ2-7; 7 nucleotides agree with TRBD2. CDR1 and CDR2 from the germline V gene are MNHNY and SVGAGI (reference sequence). The CDR3 is made up of 16 amino acids. Germline trimming cut 6 bases from V and 0 bases from J; bases unmatched to any gene: 11.

The V gene is TRBV7-9, the J gene TRBJ2-1; the match to TRBD2 covers 10 bases. J gave up 9 bases and V 1 base, and 6 bases lay outside the gene matches. Per the germline V gene, CDR1 is SEHNR and CDR2 is FQNEAQ (reference sequence). This CDR3 comprises 15 residues. The chain's CDR3 is CASSLVVAGGPEQFF. The CDR3 DNA sequence: TGTGCCAGCAGCTTAGTTGTAGCGGGAGGCCCTGAGCAGTTCTTC.

The rearrangement joins TRBV10-3 to TRBJ2-2; maybe TRBD1 (5 bases). Germline V CDR1 and CDR2: ENHRY, SYGVKD. The CDR3 contains 13 residues. Trimming took off 8 bases at V and 2 bases at J, with 9 bases between the two ends. Here the CDR3 DNA reads TGTGCCATCCAGGGTCCTAACACCGGGGAGCTGTTTTTT. It translates to CAIQGPNTGELFF.

V gene TRBV7-9 combines with J gene TRBJ2-2; 7 nucleotides align to TRBD2. The V segment lost 5 bases and the J segment 1 base; nucleotides outside the gene matches: 16. Germline CDR1 reads SEHNR; CDR2 reads FQNEAQ (reference sequence). The CDR3 covers 19 residues. The DNA for the CDR3 is TGTGCCAGCAGCCGACCGCTGAGGGCGGGAGTAGGGAACACCGGGGAGCTGTTTTTT. Protein sequence: CASSRPLRAGVGNTGELFF.

The CDR3 region is CASSLYRGGNTEAFF. In DNA, the CDR3 is TGTGCCAGCAGCTTATACAGGGGCGGGAACACTGAAGCTTTCTTT. The V call is TRBV11-1, the J call TRBJ1-1; TRBD1 matches 7 bases. CDR3 size: 15 residues. The V gene's germline CDR1 is SGHAT and CDR2 FQDESV (reference sequence). The junction had 4 bases not matched to a gene; V was cut back by 2 bases and J by 1 base.

This chain connects TRBV4-1 to TRBJ1-4, with D hard to call. The germline gives CDR1 MGHRA, CDR2 YSYEKL. V was clipped by 0 bases and J by 0 bases, with 8 bases between them. CDR3 length equals 16 residues. CDR3 DNA: TGCGCCAGCAGCCAAGAGAAGCTATCAACTAATGAAAAACTGTTTTTT. Translating gives CASSQEKLSTNEKLFF.

V usage is TRBV6-1 and J usage is TRBJ1-2; D call uncertain. The germline V and J ends were trimmed by 3 bases and 6 bases, with 11 bases remaining between them. The CDR3 runs 13 residues. CDR1 MNHNS and CDR2 SASEGT come from the germline V gene. The CDR3 region has the DNA TGTGCCAGCAGTGATTCCCGGGTCCATGGCTACACCTTC. It specifies CASSDSRVHGYTF.

This clone was seen only a few times. The chain links TRBV11-3 to TRBJ2-1; perhaps TRBD1 as D (6 bases). The germline CDR1 and CDR2 sequences are SGHNT and YENEEA. The V and J ends lost 1 base and 4 bases respectively, with 8 bases between them. The CDR3 totals 14 residues. For the CDR3, the DNA is TGTGCCAGCAGCTTAGGACAGGAATACAATGAGCAGTTCTTC. It yields the protein CASSLGQEYNEQFF.